This T cell receptor (beta chain) is from a study of cytomegalovirus exposure and HLA in healthy donors (dated by TCRdb to about 2017). Turning to the overall study: An earlier analysis of approximately 590 of the donors reported roughly 270 Gb of sequence data and 120 million or so unique TCR beta sequences from 150 million to 200 million T cells. Besides the first cohort of 666 subjects, a separate validation cohort made up of roughly 120 different subjects was used. Donor age, sex, ethnicity and CMV serostatus were compiled alongside the repertoire data. A later genetic analysis took genome-wide SNP genotypes for about 55% of the 666 donors and used that subset as a discovery cohort. The T cell repertoires of some 670 subjects were profiled by immunosequencing and related to cytomegalovirus serostatus. Approximately 310 gigabases of sequencing data and roughly 90 million unique TCR sequences were included in an early release covering over 600 HLA-typed donors. Both class I and class II loci were covered by HLA typing, at four-digit resolution. To predict cytomegalovirus infection status, the study brought together high-throughput TCR immunosequencing, statistical association of individual TCRs with disease status, and machine learning. Every repertoire in the discovery cohort had been generated on one and the same sequencing platform. Of the 398 genotyped donors, roughly 85% fell in the genetic ancestry cluster associated with self-reported Caucasian donors. The aim of the study was to test whether cataloging public T cell receptors could identify signatures of past pathogen exposure. Rather than using new phenotypic data, the later analysis identified candidate immune exposures from TCR beta sequences and from how often those sequences occurred across donors. Across around 400 genotyped donors of the cohort, an average of approximately 200,000 unique TCR beta nucleotide sequences per donor were sequenced, and roughly 20% of those sequences were non-productive. The number of typed donors differed by locus: 629-630 for A, B, C, DRB1 and DQB1; approximately 520 for DQA1; some 610 for DPA1; and approximately 450 for DPB1. A later analysis re-analyzed previously published TCR beta repertoires from approximately 670 donors and added high-resolution HLA genotyping to study TCR occurrence patterns. An earlier analysis of 587 of the donors used high-throughput TCR beta sequencing to judge whether each TCR beta V gene segment behaved as functional or pseudogenic. Because of strong linkage in the cohort, 4 to 6 DR-DQ haplotypes were treated as single units for association and clustering. Results and caveats for the whole study, not just this receptor: A later genetic analysis reported fewer N-insertions in productive TCRs among donors in an Asian-associated ancestry cluster than the roughly 620-donor mean. The authors suggested that the approach could potentially be generalized to other disease states and immunological phenotypes. In an earlier analysis of some 540 of the donors, most TCR beta V segments appeared in productive rearrangements about 87% or about 30% of the time, broadly matching IMGT annotations. At a false discovery rate of 0.05, a later analysis linked under 20,000 TCR beta sequences to specific HLA alleles. According to a later analysis, most CMV-associated TCR beta chains appeared to be HLA-restricted, and the HLA associations seemed to be driven largely by CMV exposure. When HLA alleles, especially DR and DQ, strongly co-occurred, attributing TCR associations to individual alleles was difficult. According to a later analysis, parvovirus B19, influenza, CMV and Epstein-Barr virus appeared linked to several top co-occurrence clusters. In a later analysis, HLA-associated TCR beta chains showed more clonal expansion and lower generation probabilities than non-associated chains that were equally common. In a later analysis, the rate of TCR association differed among HLA loci, with DRB1 alleles having the most associated TCRs and HLA-C alleles having the fewest. Most TCR sequences were seen in very few donors, while some public TCRs were found in many individuals. Linkage disequilibrium might explain the correlated functional status among segregating V segments, but an unknown experimental factor could not be excluded. Roughly uniform sequencing depth across donors was assumed in presence/absence analyses, although this assumption may not hold. In the study, around 150 TCR beta chains were listed as associated with cytomegalovirus. Only TCR beta chains were sequenced in this cohort, and the absence of alpha or paired-chain data limited detectable features. The classifier was reported to diagnose cytomegalovirus status with high specificity and sensitivity in both the original cohort and the validation cohort. HLA typing was unavailable for some donors at each locus, so association tests used only the typed subset. The sequencing pipeline was judged likely to have produced a cluster of highly shared sequence variants as a technical artifact. A further reported finding was that TCR beta sequences accurately predicted the HLA-A and HLA-B alleles for most subjects in the first cohort. Because counts were too low, fewer than 20 rarely observed V segments, including chromosome 9 orphons, were excluded from the earlier analysis of fewer than 650 of the donors. Some IMGT-functional V segments, including TRBV6-2 and TRBV6-3, could not be told apart with the 87-base-pair reads, so those segments were excluded. For the cohort, immune exposure information was limited to CMV serostatus. In vitro tests confirmed that a few of the cytomegalovirus-associated TCR beta chains recognize cytomegalovirus antigens. In a later genetic analysis, a missense DCLRE1C variant was associated with V-gene and J-gene trimming of TCR beta chains, and the association was replicated in an independent cohort.

The germline V gene (reference sequence) sets CDR1 to PRHDT and CDR2 to FYEKMQ. Including the terminal cysteine and phenylalanine, the CDR3 comprises 18 residues. Left in the record is the CDR3 DNA by itself, 54 bases read in frame from the first base. V and J are truncated by 0 bases and 2 bases respectively, leaving an intervening sequence of 19 bases. The cohort comprised hundreds of healthy bone marrow donors. Cohort members were all nominally healthy when sampled, although unrecorded immune exposures were likely present. The donor was CMV seronegative and belonged to the group of 350 to 400 seronegative cohort members. A peripheral blood sample was collected from each donor, and TCR beta sequencing was performed on peripheral blood mononuclear cells. The Qiagen DNeasy Blood Extraction Kit was used to extract genomic DNA from the blood cell samples. For this clone: The clone's antigen remains unknown. It has no much larger one-base neighbor in the sample; base qualities were not kept. This specimen includes other DNA sequences encoding the same CDR3.

The receptor library was made with the immunoSEQ multiplex PCR assay. The multiplex PCR relied on a mix of 60 forward primers for TCR Vbeta segments and 13 reverse primers for TCR Jbeta segments. The CDR3 region of rearranged TCR beta genes was amplified from genomic DNA with a multiplex PCR assay. Amplified TCR beta libraries were sequenced as 87-base-pair reads on the Illumina HiSeq System. Per the authors' processing: Across the 670 or so repertoires, a later analysis counted tens of millions of unique TCR beta chains, some 11 million of which were shared by at least two donors. To remove PCR and sequencing errors, raw reads were error-corrected and collapsed into unique sequences using a nearest-neighbor algorithm that merged closely related sequences. V, D and J gene segments were assigned by aligning CDR3 sequences to IMGT reference sequences. Each retained sequence needed at least a six-nucleotide match to both a V gene segment and a J gene segment. A rearrangement counted as productive if the CDR3 had no stop codons and remained in frame with V and J, and every other rearrangement counted as non-productive. Following IMGT convention, CDR3 was defined as the stretch from the second conserved V-encoded cysteine to the conserved J-encoded phenylalanine. In an earlier analysis of roughly 580 of the donors, sequences lacking an unambiguous match to a single V gene segment were excluded. In an earlier analysis of some 590 of the donors, a V segment was called functional when productive rearrangements were above 56.7%, and segregating when the standard deviation between donors exceeded 5%. To diagnose cytomegalovirus status from the catalog of TCR beta chain sequences, a statistical classification framework was built. In a later analysis, TCR nucleotide sequences were compared against IMGT/GENE-DB human TR gene sequences so that V and J genes could be assigned. A later analysis assigned CDR3 sequences and most-parsimonious VDJ recombination scenarios with the TCRdist pipeline. In a later analysis, each TCR beta chain was defined by its CDR3 amino acid sequence together with its V-gene family, and reads lacking a unique V-gene family were excluded. To address suspected cross-contamination and a sequencing artifact, a later analysis removed 592 highly shared, low-generation-probability nucleotide sequences. In a later analysis, a clonal expansion index for each public chain was calculated from normalized within-repertoire ranks of inferred template counts. A later analysis computed generation probabilities with a VDJ recombination model fitted to out-of-frame rearrangements, and checked the results against IGoR. In a later analysis, TCR-TCR, TCR-HLA and TCR-CMV co-occurrence was scored with hypergeometric tests, and a repertoire-size bias correction was applied to TCR pairs. In a later analysis, false discovery rates were estimated by permuting HLA or CMV assignments 20 times. In a later analysis, co-occurring TCRs were grouped with DBSCAN, and TCRdist sequence similarity was added when clustering was performed within HLA-allele-positive subsets. For co-occurrence clustering, repertoires with fewer than 30,000 or more than 120,000 public chains were excluded, along with 5 or 6 repertoires with anomalous nucleotide sharing. TCRdb limited this immuneACCESS table to in-frame rearrangements with V and J called. A share of clones is missing; checked studies link under half to unresolved V genes, and the rest is unexplained. V and J calls and clone size are those listed in that table; D and trimming were worked out from the DNA. The sample has approximately 120,000 clones on record, around 80% of them singletons. Jointly, the top ten make up 0.9% to 1.2% of the sample.

Recombination connected TRBV13 to TRBJ1-2, and possibly TRBD1, on 6 matching bases. This clonotype was obtained from a woman in her thirties in good health and CMV-seronegative. Sequencing used PBMCs. The DNA sequence is TGTGCCAGCAGCTTAGGAAGTGGACGGTCAGGGGCCAACTATGGCTACACCTTC. It translates as CASSLGSGRSGANYGYTF.